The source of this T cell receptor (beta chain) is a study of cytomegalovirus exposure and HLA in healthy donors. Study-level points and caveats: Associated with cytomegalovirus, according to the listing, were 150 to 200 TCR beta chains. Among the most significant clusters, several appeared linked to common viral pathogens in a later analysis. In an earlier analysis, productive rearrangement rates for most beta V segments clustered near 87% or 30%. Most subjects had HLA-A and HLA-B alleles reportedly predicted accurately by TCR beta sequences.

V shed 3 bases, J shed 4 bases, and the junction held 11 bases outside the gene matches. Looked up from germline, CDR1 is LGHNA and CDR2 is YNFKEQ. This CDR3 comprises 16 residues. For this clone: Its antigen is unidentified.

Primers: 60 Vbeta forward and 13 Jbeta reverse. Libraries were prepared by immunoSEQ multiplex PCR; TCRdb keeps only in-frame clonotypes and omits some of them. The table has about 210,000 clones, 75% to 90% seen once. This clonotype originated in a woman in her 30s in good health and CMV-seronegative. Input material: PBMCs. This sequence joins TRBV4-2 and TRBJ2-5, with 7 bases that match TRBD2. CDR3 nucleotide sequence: TGTGCCAGCAGCCAGGGTGCTGGGGGGGGGTTAGAGACCCAGTACTTC. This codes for CASSQGAGGGLETQYF.